The 29 T cell receptor beta chains below were found in one sample sequenced in a study of neurological immune-mediated disorders. TCRdb reprocessed the 5' RACE reads via MiXCR and lists one record per CDR3 protein. The data show over 55,000 distinct CDR3 sequences, with around 9.7% seen just once and around 12% held by the top ten. Time point denoted: longitudinal time-point 2. Input material: PBMCs. All receptors derive from a man aged 25-40 years in good health.

In this sample, this clonotype turned up many times. The gene calls are TRBV7-3 and TRBJ2-7; D is possibly TRBD1 or TRBD2 (6 bases each). The V end was cut by 2 bases, the J end by 2 bases, with 13 bases between. The CDR3 has 15 residues. Germline assignment: CDR1 SGHTA and CDR2 FQGTGA. DNA for the CDR3: TGTGCCAGCAGCTTATCCGGGGGCCTACCCTACGAGCAGTACTTC. Protein sequence: CASSLSGGLPYEQYF. The whole variable domain, remainder taken from reference TRBV7-3 and TRBJ2-7, is GAGVSQTPSNKVTEKGKYVELRCDPISGHTALYWYRQSLGQGPEFLIYFQGTGAADDSGLPNDRFFAVRPEGSVSTLKIQRTERGDSAVYLCASSLSGGLPYEQYFGPGTRLTVT.

This clonotype has at least ten counts. The chain carries TRBV28 and TRBJ1-1, with D perhaps TRBD1 (5 bases). V lost 7 bases and J lost 6, with 12 bases in between. Germline loops: CDR1 MDHEN, CDR2 SYDVKM. The CDR3 has 12 residues. The CDR3 DNA is TGTGCCAGCAAAGGCAGGGTTCCTGAAGCTTTCTTT. This translates into CASKGRVPEAFF. The whole variable domain, remainder taken from reference TRBV28 and TRBJ1-1, is DVKVTQSSRYLVKRTGEKVFLECVQDMDHENMFWYRQDPGLGLRLIYFSYDVKMKEKGDIPEGYSVSREKKERFSLILESASTNQTSMYLCASKGRVPEAFFGQGTRLTVV.

This clonotype occurred many times. The V gene is TRBV15, the J gene TRBJ2-7; weak D call: TRBD1 (5 bases). Between the trimmed V and J ends, which lost 8 bases and 2 bases, there was a span of 16 bases. This CDR3 region has 14 residues. Germline loops: CDR1 LNHNV, CDR2 YYDKDF (reference sequence). DNA for the CDR3: TGTGCCACCGAGCCTCAGGGCCTGGCCTACGAGCAGTACTTC. Amino acid sequence: CATEPQGLAYEQYF. The entire variable domain, with the rest obtained from reference TRBV15 and TRBJ2-7, is as follows: DAMVIQNPRYQVTQFGKPVTLSCSQTLNHNVMYWYQQKSSQAPKLLFHYYDKDFNNEADTPDNFQSRRPNTSFCFLDIRSPGLGDTAMYLCATEPQGLAYEQYFGPGTRLTVT.

The chain employs TRBV7-9 and TRBJ2-5; D may correspond to TRBD1 or TRBD2 (5 bases each). The CDR3 has 15 residues. The V end lost 5 bases, the J end lost 3 bases, and 16 bases lay between the germline ends. Germline V gene lookup returns CDR1 SEHNR and CDR2 FQNEAQ (reference sequence). CDR3 bases: TGTGCCAGCAGCCTGTGGGGCAGGGAGAAAGAGACCCAGTACTTC. It is translated as CASSLWGREKETQYF.

There are many counts of this clonotype. The chain uses TRBV28 and TRBJ2-7; 10 bases fit TRBD1. Germline V gene lookup returns CDR1 MDHEN and CDR2 SYDVKM. Trimming cost V 6 bases and J 2 bases; bases outside gene matches: 7. The CDR3 covers 15 residues. The CDR3 is CASRRQGAATYEQYF. CDR3 sequence (DNA): TGTGCCAGCAGAAGACAGGGGGCAGCGACCTACGAGCAGTACTTC.

In its sample, this clonotype was seen many times. CDR3 in amino acids: CASSDRNEQFF. DNA of the CDR3: TGTGCCAGCAGCGATAGGAATGAGCAGTTCTTC. The gene calls are TRBV9 and TRBJ2-1; D ambiguous. The CDR3 spans 11 residues. The V gene lost 3 bases and the J gene lost 7 bases, with 5 bases spanning the gap. Germline V gene sequence: CDR1 SGDLS, CDR2 YYNGEE. Full variable domain (rest looked up from reference TRBV9 and TRBJ2-1): DSGVTQTPKHLITATGQRVTLRCSPRSGDLSVYWYQQSLDQGLQFLIQYYNGEERAKGNILERFSAQQFPDLHSELNLSSLELGDSALYFCASSDRNEQFFGPGTRLTVL.

This clonotype was recorded at least ten times. CDR3 DNA sequence: TGTGCCAGCAGTGGAGGAGCGGGGAATGAAAAACTGTTTTTT. Translating it yields CASSGGAGNEKLFF. J is TRBJ1-4 and V is TRBV6-1; D is ambiguous. In germline, CDR1 is MNHNS, CDR2 SASEGT. V lost 4 bases and J 5 bases, leaving 11 bases between the germline ends. This CDR3 contains 14 residues.

This clonotype appeared many times. This chain links TRBV12-3 or TRBV12-4 with TRBJ2-1, with no clear D. V was clipped by 3 bases and J by 9 bases, with 12 bases between them. This CDR3 is built from 13 residues. The CDR3 DNA reads as TGTGCCAGCAGTTTTGGAGTACTAAGTGAGCAGTTCTTC. It specifies CASSFGVLSEQFF.

There are many counts of this clonotype. J is TRBJ2-5 and V is TRBV20-1; 10 bases fit TRBD1. This CDR3 spans 13 amino acids. Trimming took 6 bases from V and 5 from J; bases not matched to a gene: 6. Germline V gene data show CDR1 as DFQATT and CDR2 as SNEGSKA (reference sequence). CDR3 residues: CSARQGARETQYF. For the CDR3, the DNA is TGCAGTGCCCGACAGGGGGCTAGGGAGACCCAGTACTTC.

This clonotype has ten or more counts. V gene TRBV7-9 combines with J gene TRBJ2-3; D is unclear. Trimming pared 0 bases from V and 6 bases from J, leaving 10 bases between. CDR3 size: 14 residues. Germline V gives CDR1 SEHNR, CDR2 FQNEAQ (reference sequence). The CDR3 DNA reads TGTGCCAGCAGCTTAGCGATGCGCTGGGATACGCAGTATTTT. As protein: CASSLAMRWDTQYF. The entire variable domain, with the rest obtained from reference TRBV7-9 and TRBJ2-3, is as follows: DTGVSQNPRHKITKRGQNVTFRCDPISEHNRLYWYRQTLGQGPEFLTYFQNEAQLEKSRLLSDRFSAERPKGSFSTLEIQRTEQGDSAMYLCASSLAMRWDTQYFGPGTRLTVL.

About this clonotype: A much larger clone sits a single nucleotide away, making a read error possible. The chain uses TRBV7-9 and TRBJ1-2, with D uncertain. This CDR3 spans 14 amino acids. The V gene's germline CDR1 is SEHNR and CDR2 FQNEAQ (reference sequence). Trimming removed 5 bases at V and 9 bases at J, with 19 bases between. CDR3 in amino acids: CASSPPAESSSYTF. In nucleotides, the CDR3 is TGTGCCAGCAGCCCGCCGGCAGAAAGTAGTAGCTACACCTTC.

This clonotype was detected ten times or more. The chain uses TRBV20-1 and TRBJ2-3; D is undetermined. The V end was cut by 1 base, the J end by 2 bases, with 7 bases between. The length of the CDR3 is 13 residues. CDR1 and CDR2 (germline): DFQATT, SNEGSKA (reference sequence). CDR3: CSARVVHTDTQYF. The CDR3 bases are TGCAGTGCTAGAGTCGTGCACACAGATACGCAGTATTTT.

This clonotype was seen at least ten times. J is TRBJ2-1 and V is TRBV14; possible D gene TRBD2, 5 bases. V lost 5 bases, J lost 0 bases, and 14 bases lay in between. The CDR3 has 16 amino acids. The V gene's germline CDR1 is SGHDN and CDR2 FVKESK. CDR3 residues: CASSTEDWISYNEQFF. CDR3 DNA: TGTGCCAGCAGCACCGAGGACTGGATCTCCTACAATGAGCAGTTCTTC.

This clonotype was observed many times. The chain recombines TRBV5-1 with TRBJ2-3; TRBD2 matches at 8 bases. V gave up 0 bases and J gave up 4 bases; unmatched junction bases: 19. Germline V CDR1 and CDR2: SGHRS, YFSETQ. The CDR3 contains 20 residues. CDR3 residues: CASSLVYAPQATSDPDTQYF. The CDR3 DNA follows: TGCGCCAGCAGCTTGGTTTACGCCCCTCAAGCGACTAGCGACCCAGATACGCAGTATTTT.

The J gene is TRBJ2-1, the V gene TRBV2; no reliable D call. The germline V and J ends were trimmed by 10 bases and 8 bases, with 18 bases remaining between them. The germline V gene encodes CDR1 SNHLY and CDR2 FYNNEI. The CDR3 loop spans 13 amino acids. The CDR3 here is CATSRDPRYEQFF. The CDR3 DNA reads TGTGCCACCAGCAGAGATCCCAGGTATGAGCAGTTCTTC.

This clonotype was seen many times. The V and J genes are TRBV7-2 and TRBJ2-7, with 10 positions matching TRBD1. CDR1 SGHTA and CDR2 FQGNSA come from the germline V gene. The CDR3 has 15 residues. The J segment lost 6 bases and the V segment lost 5 bases, leaving 10 bases of the junction unmatched. CDR3 sequence (DNA): TGTGCCAGCAGCCCTACCGGGACAGGGGTTGGCGAGCAGTACTTC. Translation: CASSPTGTGVGEQYF.

There are a few counts of this clonotype. V gene TRBV4-1 combines with J gene TRBJ2-3; TRBD2 matches 10 bases. CDR1 and CDR2 from the germline V gene are MGHRA and YSYEKL. Trimming cost V 2 bases and J 2 bases; bases outside gene matches: 4. This CDR3 is 16 amino acids long. The CDR3 DNA reads as TGCGCCAGCAGCCAAATCCTAGCGGGAGACACAGATACGCAGTATTTT. It encodes CASSQILAGDTDTQYF.

This clonotype was observed at least ten times. The chain is built from TRBV6-6 and TRBJ2-5, with 8 nucleotides matching TRBD2. V was pared by 2 bases and J by 0 bases, with 11 bases of the junction left unmatched. The CDR3 loop spans 18 amino acids. Per germline, CDR1 MNHNY and CDR2 SVGAGI (reference sequence). CDR3 sequence (DNA): TGTGCCAGCAGTTACCCTCCCCCAGGACTAGCCTACCAAGAGACCCAGTACTTC. Translated, it gives CASSYPPPGLAYQETQYF.

This clonotype was recorded at least ten times. V and J are TRBV27 and TRBJ1-6; perhaps TRBD1 as D (5 bases). The CDR3 totals 14 residues. Trimming took 5 bases from V and 7 from J, leaving 12 bases between them. The germline CDR1 and CDR2 sequences are MNHEY and SMNVEV (reference sequence). CDR3 residues: CASSGAGLNSPLHF. The CDR3 nucleotides are TGTGCCAGCAGTGGCGCAGGGCTCAATTCACCCCTCCACTTT.

V gene TRBV20-1 combines with J gene TRBJ2-1, with a tentative D call TRBD2 (6 bases). The germline V gene encodes CDR1 DFQATT and CDR2 SNEGSKA (reference sequence). The CDR3 runs to 14 residues. Trimming pared 6 bases from V and 4 bases from J, leaving 16 bases between. This CDR3 reads CSAPKIAVYNEQFF. CDR3 DNA sequence: TGCAGTGCCCCCAAGATAGCGGTTTACAATGAGCAGTTCTTC.

This clonotype was recorded a few times. Just one base apart from a much larger clone, this may be a read error. The gene calls are TRBV27 and TRBJ2-5; no clear D gene. This CDR3 spans 13 amino acids. V lost 4 bases to trimming and J lost 4 bases, with 10 bases between them. Germline CDR1 reads MNHEY; CDR2 reads SMNVEV (reference sequence). The CDR3: CASSSADLETQYF. The DNA of the CDR3 is TGTGCCAGCAGTTCCGCTGATCTAGAGACCCAGTACTTC.

Ten or more counts support this clonotype. The V call is TRBV10-3, the J call TRBJ2-1, with a weak D call TRBD1 (6 bases). CDR3 size: 15 residues. With 4 bases removed from V and 7 bases from J, the gap between germline ends came to 17 bases. Germline-derived CDR1 and CDR2 are ENHRY and SYGVKD. CDR3 sequence: CAISGGDTYVNEQFF. The CDR3 DNA follows: TGTGCCATCAGTGGTGGGGACACCTATGTTAATGAGCAGTTCTTC.

This clonotype was seen repeatedly, ten times or more. The gene calls are TRBV7-6 and TRBJ2-1, with 7 bases fitting TRBD2. This CDR3 region has 14 residues. Trimming cost V 0 bases and J 7 bases; bases outside gene matches: 3. CDR1 and CDR2 from the germline V gene are SGHVS and FNYEAQ. CDR3: CASSLAARGNEQFF. The CDR3 DNA reads TGTGCCAGCAGCTTAGCAGCGCGGGGGAATGAGCAGTTCTTC.

About this clonotype: Just one base apart from a much larger clone, this may be a read error. The V and J genes are TRBV11-2 and TRBJ2-2; no firm D call. CDR1 and CDR2 (germline): SGHAT, FQNNGV. The length of the CDR3 is 12 residues. The CDR3 loop is CAISLAPGELFF. CDR3 in DNA: TGTGCCATCAGCTTAGCTCCCGGGGAGCTGTTTTTT.

This clonotype was found a few times. The CDR3 reads CASSPSPRGRQETQYF. The CDR3 bases are TGTGCCAGCAGCCCTAGCCCGAGAGGCAGGCAAGAGACCCAGTACTTC. The gene calls are TRBV11-1 and TRBJ2-5; a weak D match, TRBD2 (5 bases). CDR3 length equals 16 residues. Per the germline V gene, CDR1 is SGHAT and CDR2 is FQDESV (reference sequence). Trimming stripped 5 bases from V and 2 bases from J, with 18 bases between. Full variable domain (outside the CDR3, taken from reference TRBV11-1 and TRBJ2-5): EAEVAQSPRYKITEKSQAVAFWCDPISGHATLYWYRQILGQGPELLVQFQDESVVDDSQLPKDRFSAERLKGVDSTLKIQPAELGDSAMYLCASSPSPRGRQETQYFGPGTRLLVL.

There are many counts of this clonotype. V and J are TRBV28 and TRBJ2-1; D might be TRBD1 or TRBD2, each matching 7 bases. CDR1 MDHEN and CDR2 SYDVKM come from the germline V gene. This CDR3 spans 18 amino acids. The V end lost 2 bases, the J end lost 4 bases, and 21 bases lay between the germline ends. The CDR3, as DNA: TGTGCCAGCAGTTTAGAGGGGGCATCGGGAGGCCTTTACAATGAGCAGTTCTTC. Translated: CASSLEGASGGLYNEQFF.

This clonotype came up many times. V is TRBV7-2 and J is TRBJ1-5, with 9 bases lining up with TRBD1. Germline V gene lookup returns CDR1 SGHTA and CDR2 FQGNSA. This CDR3 spans 17 amino acids. V shed 5 bases, J shed 3 bases, and the junction held 11 bases outside the gene matches. The CDR3 nucleotides read TGTGCCAGCAGCCTGGGACAGGGCCACAAAACCAATCAGCCCCAGCATTTT. It specifies CASSLGQGHKTNQPQHF.

This clonotype was recorded many times. The chain joins TRBV6-5 to TRBJ1-5, with a tentative D call TRBD1 (5 bases). V lost 6 bases and J 5 bases, leaving 17 bases between the germline ends. Germline assignment: CDR1 MNHEY and CDR2 SVGAGI. The CDR3 is 15 amino acids. CDR3 sequence: CASSYTSGTDQPQHF. In nucleotides, the CDR3 is TGTGCCAGCAGCTACACATCAGGGACCGATCAGCCCCAGCATTTT.

There are many counts of this clonotype. V gene TRBV6-2 or TRBV6-3 combines with J gene TRBJ2-7; TRBD2 agrees at 12 bases. Per germline, CDR1 MNHEY and CDR2 SVGEGT. V shed 0 bases and J 3 bases; nucleotides not matched to a gene: 0. CDR3 length: 15 amino acids. The CDR3 bases are TGTGCCAGCAGTTACTCGACTAGCGGGAGCTACGAGCAGTACTTC. This translates into CASSYSTSGSYEQYF.